This record covers a single T cell receptor (beta chain). Its antigen is currently unknown. This sample is drawn from a study of cytomegalovirus exposure and HLA in healthy donors. Background on the study: Tens of millions of unique TCRs, all from HLA-typed donors, were included in an early release of the data.

General study points: A few chains linked to CMV were shown in vitro to be specific for CMV antigens.

With 60 Vbeta and 13 Jbeta primers, the PCR was carried out. Data came from immunoSEQ multiplex PCR; TCRdb stores just in-frame clones and leaves some out. The sample shows over 150,000 clones, 70% to 85% of them seen only once. Germline CDR1 is SEHNR and CDR2 is FQNEAQ (reference sequence). With V trimmed by 5 bases and J by 0 bases, 6 bases remained unmatched. CDR3 length: 17 amino acids. The chain joins TRBV7-9 to TRBJ2-7, with 14 bases fitting TRBD2. This receptor was taken from a man aged 35 to 55 in good health and CMV-seronegative. The sample consisted of PBMCs. The CDR3 DNA follows: TGTGCCAGCAGCGGGACTAGCGGGGGCCCTGACTCCTACGAGCAGTACTTC. It is translated as CASSGTSGGPDSYEQYF.